This T cell receptor beta chain was identified during a study of blood T cell repertoires in COVID-19. Study-wide context: The cDNA or gDNA used as material had been derived from T cells, B-cell-depleted T cells, or PBMCs.

In the study's own analysis: Amplification of reference gene primers provided the estimated nucleated cell counts. Generated by immunoSEQ multiplex PCR, the TCRdb table keeps only in-frame clones and is missing some. V and J calls and clone size are copied from that table; D and trimming were computed from the DNA. The sample holds over 200,000 clones, 86% seen once. Germline values: CDR1 WSHSY, CDR2 SAAADI. The CDR3 runs to 14 residues. V dropped 7 bases and J dropped 4; count of bases not matched to a gene: 9. This sequence was found in a woman aged 50 to 60 in a cohort exposed to, infected with or recovered from COVID-19 (not recorded which). The source material was PBMCs or T cells enriched from blood (not recorded which). The chain uses TRBV10-2 and TRBJ2-5; 7 positions agree with TRBD2. Written as DNA, the CDR3 is TGCGCCAGCATGGGGGGGGTCGGGAGAGAGACCCAGTACTTC. It encodes CASMGGVGRETQYF.